The following is a TCR beta chain sequence with its context. This record comes from a study of blood T cell repertoires in COVID-19. As for the study in general: Material from acute and convalescent COVID-19 was sourced from the United States, Italy and Spain. PBMCs, B-cell-depleted T cells, or T cells were the source of the cDNA or gDNA that made up the material.

As handled by the study authors: Quantification of nucleated cells was approximated via reference gene primer amplification. Profiling relied on immunoSEQ multiplex PCR, and the TCRdb table lists in-frame clones only, not all of them. V and J calls and clone size follow that table, whereas D and trimming were derived from the DNA. In the table there are roughly 410,000 clones, 80% to 90% of which are singletons. This CDR3 is built from 16 residues. Germline V CDR1 and CDR2: MDHEN, SYDVKM. V was shortened by 2 bases and J by 4 bases, with 15 bases between the two germline ends. Seattle patient enrollment occurred during active infection, with longitudinal follow-up thereafter.

Sequencing was carried out using peripheral blood. The chain recombines TRBV28 with TRBJ1-5; weak D call: TRBD1 (5 bases). This clonotype originated in a woman aged 55-75 years with COVID-19, enrolled during active disease. CDR3 sequence (DNA): TGTGCCAGCAGTTTAGCCCCTCCAGGGCGAAATCAGCCCCAGCATTTT. It yields the protein CASSLAPPGRNQPQHF.